The 23 T cell receptor beta chains listed next were all sequenced from one sample in a study of T cells of healthy individuals. One entry per CDR3 protein, called by TCRdb with MiXCR from the 5' RACE reads. This table holds tens of thousands of distinct CDR3 sequences, approximately 5% found once. The source of these receptors is a human donor in good health.

This rearrangement joins TRBV14 to TRBJ1-2; no definite D call. The CDR3 length is 19 residues. Germline values: CDR1 SGHDN, CDR2 FVKESK. V lost 0 bases and J 5 bases, leaving 25 bases between the germline ends. This CDR3 is CASSQDESGPQPTVYGYTF. The CDR3 nucleotides are TGTGCCAGCAGCCAAGATGAATCCGGACCCCAGCCCACCGTGTATGGCTACACCTTC.

Regarding this clonotype: Mismatch with germline at one junction end may stem from a read error. The rearrangement uses TRBV25-1 and TRBJ2-5; 8 positions match TRBD2. Germline lookup yields CDR1 MGHDK and CDR2 SYGVNS. The CDR3 sequence is 16 residues long. The CDR3 DNA reads as TGTGCCAGCGGTGAATTTATAGGGCTAGCGGGAGAGACCCAGTACTTC. Translated, it gives CASGEFIGLAGETQYF. The variable domain in full, completed from reference TRBV25-1 and TRBJ2-5, reads EADIYQTPRYLVIGTGKKITLECSQTMGHDKMYWYQQDPGMELHLIHYSYGVNSTEKGDLSSESTVSRIRTEHFPLTLESARPSHTSQYLCASGEFIGLAGETQYFGPGTRLLVL.

This clonotype occurred many times. The chain joins TRBV20-1 to TRBJ1-5; TRBD1 aligns across 8 bases. V dropped 6 bases and J dropped 5; count of bases not matched to a gene: 9. Germline values: CDR1 DFQATT, CDR2 SNEGSKA (reference sequence). The CDR3 loop spans 14 amino acids. CDR3 coding DNA: TGCAGTGCCAACATGGACAGGGATTATCAGCCCCAGCATTTT. As protein: CSANMDRDYQPQHF.

In its sample, this clonotype was seen many times. The rearrangement uses TRBV11-2 and TRBJ2-3; the match to TRBD2 covers 8 bases. The CDR3 extends over 15 amino acids. The junction had 2 bases not matched to a gene; V was cut back by 1 base and J by 2 bases. Germline assignment: CDR1 SGHAT and CDR2 FQNNGV. CDR3 sequence reads: CASSLGLAPTDTQYF. The CDR3 DNA sequence: TGTGCCAGCAGCTTAGGACTAGCGCCCACAGATACGCAGTATTTT.

There are many counts of this clonotype. The chain links TRBV20-1 to TRBJ2-7; 8 bases match TRBD1. The germline V gene encodes CDR1 DFQATT and CDR2 SNEGSKA (reference sequence). V was clipped by 3 bases and J by 3 bases; unmatched bases: 4. The CDR3 runs 13 residues. The CDR3 DNA is TGCAGTGCTAGGGGACAGGTAGACTACGAGCAGTACTTC. Protein sequence: CSARGQVDYEQYF.

This clonotype was seen at least ten times. This sequence joins TRBV15 and TRBJ2-1; the D gene is possibly TRBD2 (6 bases). The CDR3 length is 14 residues. V was cut by 1 base and J by 5 bases, with 9 bases left in between. Germline loops: CDR1 LNHNV, CDR2 YYDKDF (reference sequence). The DNA of the CDR3 is TGTGCCACCAGCAGAGTGTGGGAGGACAATGAGCAGTTCTTC. It encodes CATSRVWEDNEQFF.

This clonotype was seen repeatedly, ten times or more. CDR3 loop: CASSDRDLNQPQHF. CDR3 nucleotides: TGTGCCAGCAGCGACAGGGATCTGAATCAGCCCCAGCATTTT. This rearrangement joins TRBV4-2 to TRBJ1-5; 7 nucleotides match TRBD1. After removal of 5 bases from V and 4 bases from J, the junction contained 5 bases not matched to a gene. This CDR3 comprises 14 residues. Germline CDR1 LGHNA, CDR2 YNFKEQ.

The rearrangement joins TRBV16 to TRBJ1-5; D is unresolved. In germline, CDR1 is KGHSY, CDR2 FQNENV. Trimming removed 0 bases at V and 1 base at J, with 10 bases between. The CDR3 runs 16 residues. CDR3 DNA sequence: TGTGCCAGCAGCCAATCTGCGTTAACGAGCAATCAGCCCCAGCATTTT. Translating gives CASSQSALTSNQPQHF.

This clonotype was detected ten times or more. The J gene is TRBJ1-5, the V gene TRBV5-1; D possibly corresponds to TRBD1 (5 bases). This CDR3 region has 15 residues. The germline V gene has CDR1 SGHRS and CDR2 YFSETQ. Trimming shortened V by 0 bases and J by 4 bases, and 11 bases separated the two germline ends. In nucleotides, the CDR3 is TGCGCCAGCAGCTTGGGGGGGTACCCAAATCAGCCCCAGCATTTT. Its protein product is CASSLGGYPNQPQHF.

The rearrangement joins TRBV6-5 to TRBJ1-6; 8 nucleotides align to TRBD1. The CDR3 totals 18 residues. Germline V gene data show CDR1 as MNHEY and CDR2 as SVGAGI. V trimming: 1 base; J trimming: 4 bases; junction bases outside the gene matches: 9. The CDR3 region is CASSYYGQGVGYNSPLHF. The DNA for the CDR3 is TGTGCCAGCAGTTACTACGGACAGGGAGTGGGATATAATTCACCCCTCCACTTT.

There are a few counts of this clonotype. CDR3 protein: CASSVRRDTEAFF. The CDR3 region has the DNA TGCGCCAGCAGTGTCCGTAGGGACACTGAAGCTTTCTTT. The genes are TRBV10-1 and TRBJ1-1; D uncertain. Trimming took off 4 bases at V and 3 bases at J, with 9 bases between the two ends. Germline assignment: CDR1 WNHNN and CDR2 SYGVQD (reference sequence). This CDR3 contains 13 residues.

This clonotype was detected ten times or more. The chain uses TRBV2 and TRBJ1-1, with 8 nucleotides matching TRBD1. The J segment lost 8 bases and the V segment lost 6 bases, leaving 14 bases of the junction unmatched. The CDR3 totals 15 residues. Per the germline V gene, CDR1 is SNHLY and CDR2 is FYNNEI. The CDR3 loop is CASRDDRGGIEEAFF. CDR3 sequence (DNA): TGTGCCAGCAGGGATGACAGGGGAGGTATAGAGGAAGCTTTCTTT.

The chain joins TRBV5-1 to TRBJ2-7; no definite D call. CDR1 SGHRS and CDR2 YFSETQ come from the germline V gene. The CDR3 runs to 15 residues. V was clipped by 1 base and J by 0 bases, with 11 bases between them. The chain's CDR3 is CASSLTVLSSYEQYF. CDR3 bases: TGCGCCAGCAGCTTGACGGTCCTAAGCTCCTACGAGCAGTACTTC.

This clonotype ranks as medium-sized. The chain recombines TRBV27 with TRBJ2-3; D not resolved. CDR1 and CDR2 (germline): MNHEY, SMNVEV (reference sequence). V was cut by 4 bases and J by 2 bases, with 7 bases left in between. This CDR3 spans 13 amino acids. The CDR3 nucleotides are TGTGCCAGCAGTTCCCCAATCACAGATACGCAGTATTTT. This gives the protein CASSSPITDTQYF.

This clonotype appeared a few times. The chain employs TRBV19 and TRBJ2-2; TRBD1 might be the D (6 bases). V dropped 9 bases and J dropped 5 bases, with 28 bases sitting between them. This CDR3 is 18 amino acids long. Germline-derived CDR1 and CDR2 are LNHDA and SQIVND (reference sequence). In DNA, the CDR3 is TGTGCCAGCGATAATCGAGGCATTATCTCAAGGGGGACCGGGGAGCTGTTTTTT. Protein sequence: CASDNRGIISRGTGELFF.

In its sample, this clonotype was seen a few times. The chain uses TRBV12-3 or TRBV12-4 and TRBJ1-5; D possibly corresponds to TRBD1 (6 bases). The CDR3 has 17 residues. Deletions cut 2 bases from V and 2 bases from J, with 16 bases between. The CDR3 bases are TGTGCCAGCAGTTTAAGGGGGGGTAGAGCAGGCAATCAGCCCCAGCATTTT. Translating it yields CASSLRGGRAGNQPQHF.

Ten or more counts support this clonotype. The chain is built from TRBV24-1 and TRBJ1-5; D uncertain. The CDR3 covers 14 residues. V dropped 3 bases and J dropped 0 bases, with 5 bases sitting between them. Germline values: CDR1 KGHDR, CDR2 SFDVKD. This CDR3 is CATSDGYSNQPQHF. CDR3 coding DNA: TGTGCCACCAGTGATGGATATAGCAATCAGCCCCAGCATTTT.

This clonotype was observed at least ten times. The rearrangement links TRBV4-2 to TRBJ2-7; D is undetermined. The length of the CDR3 is 15 residues. Germline-derived CDR1 and CDR2 are LGHNA and YNFKEQ. V lost 4 bases and J 0 bases, leaving 13 bases between the germline ends. The CDR3 bases are TGTGCCAGCAGCCTGATAGCTGATAGCTCCTACGAGCAGTACTTC. Amino acids: CASSLIADSSYEQYF.

This clonotype occurred many times. V gene TRBV3-1 combines with J gene TRBJ2-7, with 9 bases that match TRBD1. V gave up 0 bases and J gave up 6 bases; unmatched junction bases: 3. The germline CDR1 and CDR2 sequences are LGHDT and YNNKEL (reference sequence). The CDR3 extends over 14 amino acids. The CDR3 region is CASSQEQGAREQYF. The DNA for the CDR3 is TGTGCCAGCAGCCAAGAACAGGGGGCGCGCGAGCAGTACTTC.

This clonotype was recorded many times. The CDR3 coding sequence is TGCAGTGCAAACGCGGGGGGGGTCAATCCCTACGAGCAGTACTTC. Translation gives CSANAGGVNPYEQYF. The V call is TRBV20-1, the J call TRBJ2-7, with 9 nucleotides matching TRBD2. Unmatched junction bases numbered 11, after V lost 6 bases and J lost 2 bases. The CDR3 totals 15 residues. Germline CDR1 DFQATT, CDR2 SNEGSKA (reference sequence).

This clonotype was seen ten or more times. This sequence joins TRBV4-2 and TRBJ2-3; 7 nucleotides match TRBD2. Trimming took 0 bases from V and 3 from J; bases not matched to a gene: 3. CDR1 and CDR2 (germline): LGHNA, YNFKEQ. The CDR3 has 15 amino acids. The CDR3 sequence: CASSQDAGETDTQYF. Written as DNA, the CDR3 is TGTGCCAGCAGCCAAGATGCGGGAGAAACAGATACGCAGTATTTT.

Only a few counts were recorded for this clonotype. The V and J genes are TRBV20-1 and TRBJ1-5; TRBD1 agrees at 7 bases. The CDR3 has 14 amino acids. Germline loops: CDR1 DFQATT, CDR2 SNEGSKA (reference sequence). Losses at the gene ends were 4 bases for V and 3 bases for J; bases not matched to a gene: 6. The CDR3 sequence is CSATGQDPNQPQHF. The DNA of the CDR3 is TGCAGTGCTACAGGACAGGATCCCAATCAGCCCCAGCATTTT.

On this clonotype itself: A much larger clone lies a single base off, so this may be a read error. The chain combines TRBV9 with TRBJ2-7; the D gene is possibly TRBD2 (5 bases). This CDR3 is built from 14 residues. Germline-derived CDR1 and CDR2 are SGDLS and YYNGEE. The CDR3 loop is CASGVRGSSYEQYF. The DNA for the CDR3 is TGTGCCAGCGGCGTACGGGGTAGCTCCTACGAGCAGTACTTC.